This TCR beta chain was documented in a study of blood T cell repertoires in COVID-19. This clone has just one count. TCRdb keeps only in-frame clones here, not all; method: immunoSEQ multiplex PCR. This table has over 200,000 clones, 75% to 90% appearing once. CDR3 size: 13 residues. V was pared by 0 bases and J by 9 bases, with 2 bases of the junction left unmatched. Germline V gene data show CDR1 as KGHSH and CDR2 as LQKENI. The chain is built from TRBV18 and TRBJ2-1; 7 bases fit TRBD2. The sequence was collected from a man in his thirties or forties with COVID-19, enrolled during active disease. The sequencing input was peripheral blood. The CDR3 DNA reads TGTGCCAGCTCACCACCGGGGGGGAGTGAGCAGTTCTTC. Encoded protein: CASSPPGGSEQFF.